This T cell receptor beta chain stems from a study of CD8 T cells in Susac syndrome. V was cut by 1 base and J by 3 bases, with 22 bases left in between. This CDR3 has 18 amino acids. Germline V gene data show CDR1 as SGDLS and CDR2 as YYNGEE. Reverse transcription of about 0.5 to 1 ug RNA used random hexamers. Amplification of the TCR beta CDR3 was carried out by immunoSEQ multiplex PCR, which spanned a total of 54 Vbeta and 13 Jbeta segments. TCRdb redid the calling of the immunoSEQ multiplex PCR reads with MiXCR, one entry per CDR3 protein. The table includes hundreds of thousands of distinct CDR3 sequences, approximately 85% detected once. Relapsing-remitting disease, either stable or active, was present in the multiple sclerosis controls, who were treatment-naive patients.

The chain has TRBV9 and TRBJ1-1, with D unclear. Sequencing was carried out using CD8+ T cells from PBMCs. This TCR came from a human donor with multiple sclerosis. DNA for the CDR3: TGTGCCAGCAGCGTAATGAATGTGGAGAGGCGAGGAGACACTGAAGCTTTCTTT. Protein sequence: CASSVMNVERRGDTEAFF.